A selection of T cell receptor beta chains follows, all from one sample in a study of T cell clones after liver transplantation. Generated by immunoSEQ multiplex PCR, the TCRdb table keeps only in-frame clones and is missing some. The data hold tens of thousands of clones, with about 94% observed a single time. This specimen consisted of CD8+ T cells from blood, obtained 12 months after liver transplant. These receptor sequences come from a human patient who received a liver transplant. Some T cells may be supplied by the graft donor. The CDR3 runs from the conserved cysteine through the conserved F or W. A D gene is named only where the DNA matches it firmly. The listing skips clone size in some rows; elsewhere it reads once, few, many or a size class.

abundance,d_gene,j_gene,v_gene,CDR3nt,CDR3aa
-,TRBD2,TRBJ2-7,TRBV5-6,TGTGCCAGCAGCTGGGGGCCAGCGGGGGCCCAGATGGAGCAGTACTTC,CASSWGPAGAQMEQYF
-,-,TRBJ1-1,TRBV4-2,TGTGCCAGCAGCCATGGCGACAGCCAAGCTTTCTTT,CASSHGDSQAFF
-,-,TRBJ2-3,TRBV7-9,TGTGCCAGCAGCCCCCTGCAGGAGAAAGAAGGACCAGATACGCAGTATTTT,CASSPLQEKEGPDTQYF
-,TRBD1,TRBJ2-5,TRBV6-1,TGTGCCAGCAGTGACGGGACAGGGTTAGAGCGGCGAAGAGAGACCCAGTACTTC,CASSDGTGLERRRETQYF
-,TRBD2,TRBJ2-7,TRBV11-2,TGTGCCAGCAGCTTTGGGACTAGCGGGGCCTACGAGCAGTACTTC,CASSFGTSGAYEQYF
-,TRBD1,TRBJ1-1,TRBV2,TGTGCCAGCAGGGTACAGGGGGCGGCCACTGAAGCTTTCTTT,CASRVQGAATEAFF
-,-,TRBJ1-3,TRBV4-3,TGCGCCAGCAGCCAAATGCTTGGCTTCTCTGGAAACACCATATATTTT,CASSQMLGFSGNTIYF
-,-,TRBJ2-7,TRBV5-6,TGTGCCAGCAGCTTGAATCCATCCTACGAGCAGTACTTC,CASSLNPSYEQYF
-,-,TRBJ2-2,TRBV2,TGTGCCAGCAGTGATATCCCCGGGGAGCTGTTTTTT,CASSDIPGELFF
-,-,TRBJ1-2,TRBV19,TGTGCCAGTAGTTACGACAGGAATAACTATGGCTACACCTTC,CASSYDRNNYGYTF
-,-,TRBJ2-4,TRBV27,TGTGCCAGCAGTTTATCGGAACAAAACATTCAGTACTTC,CASSLSEQNIQYF
-,-,TRBJ1-1,TRBV6-1,TGTGCCAGCTGCTACAGACATTCGCACACTGAAGCTTTCTTT,CASCYRHSHTEAFF
-,TRBD2,TRBJ2-7,TRBV27,TGTGCCAGCGGTCTTAGCGGGATCAACGAGCAGTACTTC,CASGLSGINEQYF
-,-,TRBJ2-7,TRBV4-1,TGCGCCAGCAGCCAAGCCAGGGTGGACTACGAGCAGTACTTC,CASSQARVDYEQYF
-,-,TRBJ2-6,TRBV4-1,TGCGCCAGCAGCCAAGGTTCAGGGACTGGGGCCAACGTCCTGACTTTC,CASSQGSGTGANVLTF
-,-,TRBJ1-1,TRBV13,TGTGCCAGCCGCCAACGTGGGGGGATGAACACTGAAGCTTTCTTT,CASRQRGGMNTEAFF
-,TRBD2,TRBJ2-3,TRBV2,TGTGCCAGCCCGGGACTAGCGGGATCGAACACGCAGTATTTT,CASPGLAGSNTQYF
-,-,TRBJ2-5,TRBV4-1,TGCGCCAGCAGCCCGCAGCTCCAGAGAGAGACCCAGTACTTC,CASSPQLQRETQYF
-,-,TRBJ2-1,TRBV7-6,TGTGCCAGCAGCTTGGGTCAGGGCTCAAGTATAAATGAGCAGTTCTTC,CASSLGQGSSINEQFF
-,-,TRBJ2-3,TRBV7-2,TGTGCCAGCAGCCGATACGGGACATTCACAGATACGCAGTATTTT,CASSRYGTFTDTQYF
-,TRBD2,TRBJ2-4,TRBV28,TGTGCCAGCAGTTTCCCACTAGCCACGGGAGGCAAAAACATTCAGTACTTC,CASSFPLATGGKNIQYF
-,TRBD2,TRBJ2-7,TRBV2,TGTGCCATTTCTTTCCGGGAGGACTACGAGCAGTACTTC,CAISFREDYEQYF
-,TRBD2,TRBJ2-5,TRBV28,TGTGCCAGCAGCAGCGGACAACTAGCGGAGACCCAGTACTTC,CASSSGQLAETQYF
-,-,TRBJ1-5,TRBV15,TGTGCCACCAGCATGAGTAGGGACAGCAATCAGCCCCAGCATTTT,CATSMSRDSNQPQHF
-,-,TRBJ2-7,TRBV28,TGTGCCAGCAGTTTACGAGGGGGAGCCTACGAGCAGTACTTC,CASSLRGGAYEQYF
-,-,TRBJ1-1,TRBV30,TGTGCCTGGAGTGGACGATCATGGACTGAAGCTTTCTTT,CAWSGRSWTEAFF
-,-,TRBJ2-7,TRBV19,TGTGCCAGTTCAACTGGCTACGAGCAGTACTTC,CASSTGYEQYF
-,TRBD1,TRBJ2-2,TRBV7-6,TGTGCCAGCAGCGCGACCCGGGACAGCTACACCGGGGAGCTGTTTTTT,CASSATRDSYTGELFF
-,-,TRBJ1-2,TRBV7-9,TGTGCCAGCAGCCTCGGGGGTGGCTATGGCTACACCTTC,CASSLGGGYGYTF
-,-,TRBJ2-1,TRBV2,TGTGCCAGCAGTCTGAACAATGAGCAGTTCTTC,CASSLNNEQFF
-,TRBD2,TRBJ2-7,TRBV10-2,TGCGCCAGCAGTCCTAGCGGGAGTACTAGGGAGCAGTACTTC,CASSPSGSTREQYF
-,-,TRBJ2-7,TRBV7-9,TGTGCCAGCAGCTCCGGCCAGGCGGTGACCTACGAGCAGTACTTC,CASSSGQAVTYEQYF
-,TRBD1,TRBJ2-7,TRBV23-1,TGCGCCAGCACCCGGGACAGGGTGTACTACGAGCAGTACTTC,CASTRDRVYYEQYF
once,-,TRBJ2-1,TRBV2,TGTGCCACCAACAACAGGAAGTACAATGAGCAGTTCTTC,CATNNRKYNEQFF
-,-,TRBJ2-1,TRBV5-1,TGCGCCAGCAGCTGGACGGGACTCCTCAATGAGCAGTTCTTC,CASSWTGLLNEQFF
few,-,TRBJ1-2,TRBV2,TGTGCCAGCAGTAGTATAGATGGCTACACCTTC,CASSSIDGYTF
few,TRBD2,TRBJ2-1,TRBV15,TGTGCCACCAGCAGTCTACTAGCGGGAGCTCCTTCCTACAATGAGCAGTTCTTC,CATSSLLAGAPSYNEQFF
-,TRBD1,TRBJ2-7,TRBV5-8,TGTGCCAGCAGACCCGGGACAGGGGGCTCCGAGCAGTACTTC,CASRPGTGGSEQYF
-,-,TRBJ2-3,TRBV27,TGTGCCAGCAGCCTAGTGGGGGCAGTGGATACGCAGTATTTT,CASSLVGAVDTQYF
once,-,TRBJ1-2,TRBV6-5,TGTGCCAGCAGTTACTCGCCAGGGAATCGATATGGCTACACCTTC,CASSYSPGNRYGYTF